Sequencing of this T cell receptor beta chain was carried out in a study of immune evolution from preneoplasia to lung adenocarcinoma. The wider study: HLA loss of heterozygosity: roughly 6.6% AIS, about 15% MIA, over 25% ADC, none AAH.

Assay: immunoSEQ multiplex PCR; the TCRdb copy retains only in-frame clones and omits some. The sample lists 11,000 to 15,000 clones; roughly 80% were seen once. Sample: FFPE minimally invasive lung adenocarcinoma tissue. The TCR was taken from a person aged 70 to 79 with lung adenocarcinoma.

This CDR3 reads CASSLGRVGTYEQYF. CDR3 nucleotides: TGTGCCAGCAGCTTAGGCAGGGTTGGGACCTACGAGCAGTACTTC. V and J are TRBV7-8 and TRBJ2-7; the D gene is possibly TRBD1 (5 bases). Germline V lookup: CDR1 SGHVS, CDR2 FQNEAQ. Trimming took off 1 base at V and 2 bases at J, with 12 bases between the two ends. This CDR3 has 15 amino acids.